This TCR beta chain was retrieved from a study of cytomegalovirus exposure and HLA in healthy donors. Study-wide background: Unique TCRs from HLA-typed donors, roughly 87 million of them, were held in an early data release. Study observations and caveats: Later analysis identified a missense DCLRE1C variant that was linked to TCR beta V- and J-gene trimming. Researchers reported from a later analysis that most CMV-associated TCR beta chains appeared HLA-restricted.

Primers for the PCR totalled 60 Vbeta and 13 Jbeta. As processed by the authors: In a later analysis, some 80 million unique TCR beta chains included roughly 11 million shared by two or more donors. The protocol was immunoSEQ multiplex PCR, while the TCRdb copy is restricted to in-frame clones and leaves out a portion. For V, J and clone size, that table is used; D and trimming come from the DNA. The sample holds nearly 110,000 clones, 77% seen once. The CDR3 consists of 14 residues. V was clipped by 3 bases and J by 0 bases, with 6 bases between them. Germline V gene sequence: CDR1 MDHEN, CDR2 SYDVKM. A remark on this clone: Its antigen is unknown.

The chain uses TRBV28 and TRBJ1-5; unclear D gene. This TCR derives from a male donor in good health and CMV-seronegative. Sequenced sample: PBMCs. CDR3 loop: CASSFPVSNQPQHF. CDR3 DNA: TGTGCCAGCAGTTTCCCCGTTAGCAATCAGCCCCAGCATTTT.